This TCR beta chain stems from a study of cytomegalovirus exposure and HLA in healthy donors. General study results and limits: In a later analysis, several top co-occurrence clusters appeared linked to parvovirus B19, influenza, CMV and Epstein-Barr virus.

V was cut by 0 bases and J by 0 bases, with 16 bases left in between. The V gene's germline CDR1 is SQVTM and CDR2 ANQGSEA. The CDR3 sequence is 17 residues long. This PCR relied on a set of 60 Vbeta primers and 13 Jbeta primers. Some clones are missing from TCRdb's copy, which holds only in-frame ones; the method was immunoSEQ multiplex PCR. Of some 130,000 clones listed, around four fifths are singletons. This clone appeared once. Its cognate antigen is unknown. The source is a woman in her 40s in good health and CMV-seronegative. This chain joins TRBV29-1 and TRBJ2-3; no reliable D call. Sequencing was performed on PBMCs. CDR3 DNA sequence: TGCAGCGTTGAAGATCTTATGAGGAGATCTAGCACAGATACGCAGTATTTT. Translating gives CSVEDLMRRSSTDTQYF.